This is a list of T cell receptor beta chains from one sample in a study of cytomegalovirus exposure and HLA in healthy donors. Using immunoSEQ multiplex PCR, the repertoire was profiled, and TCRdb retains in-frame clones only, with some absent. Among 150,000 to 180,000 clones listed, roughly three quarters were seen once. The sequenced sample consisted of PBMCs. All receptors come from a young man in good health and CMV-seropositive. The CDR3 runs from the conserved cysteine through the conserved F or W. D genes are given only for firm matches. The size entry is marked missing in some rows and otherwise reads once, few, many or a size class.

v_call: TRBV5-1
j_call: TRBJ1-5
clone_size: .
d_call: .
cdr3_nt: TGCGCCAGCAGCGAGACAGGTGGGGGCAATCAGCCCCAGCATTTT
cdr3_aa: CASSETGGGNQPQHF

v_call: TRBV1
j_call: TRBJ2-5
clone_size: few
d_call: .
cdr3_nt: TGCACCAGCAGCCAGAGGGGGGCGTTCCAGCGGGAGAATGTGGGAGAGACCCAGTACTTC
cdr3_aa: CTSSQRGAFQRENVGETQYF

v_call: TRBV5-4
j_call: TRBJ2-7
clone_size: .
d_call: TRBD1
cdr3_nt: TGTGCCAGCAGCCCCGGACAGGGATTCTCCTACGAGCAGTACTTC
cdr3_aa: CASSPGQGFSYEQYF

v_call: TRBV6-5
j_call: TRBJ1-1
clone_size: .
d_call: .
cdr3_nt: TGTGCCAGCAGCGCCCGGGGGGGGAGGACTGAAGCTTTCTTT
cdr3_aa: CASSARGGRTEAFF

v_call: TRBV5-4
j_call: TRBJ2-7
clone_size: .
d_call: TRBD2
cdr3_nt: TGTGCCAGCAGCCCCCAGACTAGCGCGGTACGCGACGAGCAGTACTTC
cdr3_aa: CASSPQTSAVRDEQYF

v_call: TRBV7-9
j_call: TRBJ1-2
clone_size: .
d_call: .
cdr3_nt: TGTGCCAGCAGCTTAGACGTTAGGACAGCCCACTATGGCTACACCTTC
cdr3_aa: CASSLDVRTAHYGYTF

v_call: TRBV2
j_call: TRBJ1-2
clone_size: .
d_call: .
cdr3_nt: TGTGCCAGCAGTGAACACCAGGGATATGGCTACACCTTC
cdr3_aa: CASSEHQGYGYTF

v_call: TRBV6-1
j_call: TRBJ1-1
clone_size: once
d_call: TRBD1
cdr3_nt: TGTGCCAGCCAACAGGGGTCGTACACTGAAGCTTTCTTT
cdr3_aa: CASQQGSYTEAFF

v_call: TRBV18
j_call: TRBJ1-1
clone_size: .
d_call: .
cdr3_nt: TGTGCCAGCTCACCAACCTTACTCTCTATTCGGACTGAAGCTTTCTTT
cdr3_aa: CASSPTLLSIRTEAFF

v_call: TRBV7-9
j_call: TRBJ2-7
clone_size: once
d_call: .
cdr3_nt: TGTGCCAGCAGCTTAAAAGGAGTCTCCGAGGGTTACGAGCAGTACTTC
cdr3_aa: CASSLKGVSEGYEQYF

v_call: TRBV7-9
j_call: TRBJ2-1
clone_size: .
d_call: TRBD2
cdr3_nt: TGTGCCAGTTATGGGACTAGCCGGAGCTATGAGCAGTTCTTC
cdr3_aa: CASYGTSRSYEQFF

v_call: TRBV5-4
j_call: TRBJ2-5
clone_size: .
d_call: TRBD1
cdr3_nt: TGTGCCAGCAGCTCGGGGGACAGGGCGGAGACCCAGTACTTC
cdr3_aa: CASSSGDRAETQYF

v_call: TRBV28
j_call: TRBJ1-5
clone_size: .
d_call: .
cdr3_nt: TGTGCCAGCAACAGGGTATCTTTAATGGGGCCCCAGCATTTT
cdr3_aa: CASNRVSLMGPQHF

v_call: TRBV5-1
j_call: TRBJ2-1
clone_size: few
d_call: TRBD1
cdr3_nt: TGCGCCAGCAGTCCAGGGACAGAACACAATGAGCAGTTCTTC
cdr3_aa: CASSPGTEHNEQFF

v_call: TRBV14
j_call: TRBJ1-1
clone_size: .
d_call: .
cdr3_nt: TGTGCCAGCAGCCAAGATTGGGGGGAAAACACTGAAGCTTTCTTT
cdr3_aa: CASSQDWGENTEAFF

v_call: TRBV5-5
j_call: TRBJ2-3
clone_size: .
d_call: .
cdr3_nt: TGTGCCAGCAGCTTCGACATCCCAAAGAAAACAGATACGCAGTATTTT
cdr3_aa: CASSFDIPKKTDTQYF

v_call: TRBV10-3
j_call: TRBJ2-1
clone_size: .
d_call: .
cdr3_nt: TGTGCCATCAGTGTAGATGGAGTCGATGAGCAGTTCTTC
cdr3_aa: CAISVDGVDEQFF

v_call: TRBV4-2
j_call: TRBJ2-7
clone_size: .
d_call: TRBD1
cdr3_nt: TGTGCCAGCAGCCACCAGACAGGGGGCCGAGCGGGAATTACCTACGAGCAGTACTTC
cdr3_aa: CASSHQTGGRAGITYEQYF